Listed below are T cell receptor beta chains from one sample, sequenced in a study of T cells after yellow fever vaccination. TCRdb recomputed calls from the 5' RACE reads with MiXCR, one row per CDR3 protein. The data hold some 49,000 distinct CDR3 sequences, with 5% to 8% observed a single time. Sequenced material: PBMCs, either bulk or a sorted T-cell subset (CD4+, CD8+, memory, or dextramer-sorted; not recorded which), taken 45 days after the yellow fever booster vaccination. Every receptor here comes from a man aged 25-45 years who received the YFV17D yellow fever vaccine. Both conserved end residues are part of each CDR3. A D gene is named only where the DNA matches it firmly. Expanded clones get a size class; other rows say once, few or many, or leave the size out.

TRBV29-1	12	TRBJ2-1	many	.	TGCAGCGTTGACCTCGGTTACAATGAGCAGTTCTTC	CSVDLGYNEQFF
TRBV19	15	TRBJ2-5	.	.	TGTGCCAGTCACCACGTAGGCGGACCGTCAGAGACCCAGTACTTC	CASHHVGGPSETQYF
TRBV6-2/TRBV6-3	20	TRBJ2-2	many	TRBD1	TGTGCCAGCAGTTACTCGATGTCCTTCCAGGGGGCGAGGGACACCGGGGAGCTGTTTTTT	CASSYSMSFQGARDTGELFF
TRBV19	17	TRBJ2-3	many	TRBD2	TGTGCCAGTAGTCCCCGATGGACTAGCGGGAGTTCGGATACGCAGTATTTT	CASSPRWTSGSSDTQYF
TRBV5-1	15	TRBJ2-7	many	.	TGCGCCAGCCGGGTCTTGGATCCTAACTCCTACGAGCAGTACTTC	CASRVLDPNSYEQYF
TRBV3-1	14	TRBJ2-7	few	TRBD2	TGTGCCAGCAGCCCTAGCGGGGTATCCTACGAGCAGTACTTC	CASSPSGVSYEQYF
TRBV12-3/TRBV12-4	13	TRBJ1-2	few	.	TGTGCCAGCAGTCCCCAACAAGGCGGTGGCTACACCTTC	CASSPQQGGGYTF
TRBV6-2/TRBV6-3	17	TRBJ2-1	many	TRBD2	TGTGCCAGCAGCCCCGTACCGAGACTAGCGGGAGACAATGAGCAGTTCTTC	CASSPVPRLAGDNEQFF
TRBV29-1	15	TRBJ1-5	many	.	TGCAGCGTCTCGTATGCGGAATATAGCAATCAGCCCCAGCATTTT	CSVSYAEYSNQPQHF
TRBV3-1	12	TRBJ2-7	many	.	TGTGCCAGCAGCCAAGATAAGGGGACTCAGTACTTC	CASSQDKGTQYF
TRBV12-3/TRBV12-4	17	TRBJ2-1	few	TRBD2	TGTGCCAGCAGCCTCTCCCCGGGACTAGGAGCTGCCAATGAGCAGTTCTTC	CASSLSPGLGAANEQFF
TRBV6-5	14	TRBJ2-2	medium-sized	TRBD1	TGTGCCAGCACCTGGGACAGGGACACCGGGGAGCTGTTTTTT	CASTWDRDTGELFF
TRBV20-1	13	TRBJ2-5	many	.	TGCAGTGCCACGTTCGGGCCCCAAGAGACCCAGTACTTC	CSATFGPQETQYF
TRBV20-1	16	TRBJ1-4	.	.	TGCAGTGCTCTCCCCCAGGTGCTAACAACTAATGAAAAACTGTTTTTT	CSALPQVLTTNEKLFF
TRBV6-1	18	TRBJ2-2	.	.	TGTGCCAGCAGTCTATCAAATTGGGCATTATCCAACACCGGGGAGCTGTTTTTT	CASSLSNWALSNTGELFF